A single sample is the source of the 9 T cell receptor beta chains below, sequenced in a study of blood T cell repertoires in COVID-19. The assay was immunoSEQ multiplex PCR, and TCRdb's table has in-frame clones only and misses some. This sample has about 200,000 clones, with around 82% found just once. The sample comprised PBMCs or T cells enriched from blood (not recorded which). These receptor sequences come from a woman in her fifties or sixties with acute COVID-19.

A few counts support this clone. The V gene is TRBV28, the J gene TRBJ1-2; weak D call: TRBD1 (6 bases). Between the trimmed V and J ends, which lost 6 bases and 7 bases, there was a span of 12 bases. CDR3 length equals 12 residues. Germline V CDR1 and CDR2: MDHEN, SYDVKM. The CDR3 DNA follows: TGTGCCAGCAGCCTAACAGGGTCTGGCTACACCTTC. Its protein product is CASSLTGSGYTF.

The J gene is TRBJ1-6, the V gene TRBV19; TRBD1 matches at 8 bases. This CDR3 comprises 16 residues. Germline V CDR1 and CDR2: LNHDA, SQIVND (reference sequence). The J segment lost 6 bases and the V segment lost 4 bases, leaving 8 bases of the junction unmatched. CDR3 protein: CASSNQQGVANSPLHF. The CDR3 DNA reads as TGTGCCAGTAGTAACCAACAGGGGGTGGCTAATTCACCCCTCCACTTT.

The chain joins TRBV5-4 to TRBJ1-2; TRBD1 matches 7 bases. The CDR3 runs 14 residues. J gave up 5 bases and V 0 bases, and 4 bases lay outside the gene matches. CDR1 is SGHNT and CDR2 is YYREEE in the germline V gene (reference sequence). The CDR3 sequence is CASSLEGAGYGYTF. CDR3 DNA sequence: TGTGCCAGCAGCTTGGAGGGGGCCGGGTATGGCTACACCTTC.

The chain couples TRBV5-1 to TRBJ2-2; TRBD2 agrees at 9 bases. The V gene's germline CDR1 is SGHRS and CDR2 YFSETQ. Losses at the gene ends were 1 base for V and 4 bases for J; bases not matched to a gene: 17. The CDR3 loop spans 20 amino acids. The CDR3 DNA sequence: TGCGCCAGCAGCTTGCCTAAATATCCCGGGACTAGCAGTGGCACCGGGGAGCTGTTTTTT. Encoded protein: CASSLPKYPGTSSGTGELFF. The full variable domain, completed using reference TRBV5-1 and TRBJ2-2, is KAGVTQTPRYLIKTRGQQVTLSCSPISGHRSVSWYQQTPGQGLQFLFEYFSETQRNKGNFPGRFSGRQFSNSRSEMNVSTLELGDSALYLCASSLPKYPGTSSGTGELFFGEGSRLTVL.

The chain is built from TRBV9 and TRBJ2-2; 7 positions agree with TRBD2. Germline CDR1 reads SGDLS; CDR2 reads YYNGEE. V gave up 4 bases and J gave up 5 bases; unmatched junction bases: 11. The CDR3 is 16 residues long. This CDR3 is CASSIGTTPFTGELFF. The CDR3 nucleotides read TGTGCCAGCAGCATCGGGACTACCCCGTTTACCGGGGAGCTGTTTTTT.

The V and J genes are TRBV7-8 and TRBJ1-3, with 8 bases identical to TRBD1. The CDR3 has 14 residues. Germline-derived CDR1 and CDR2 are SGHVS and FQNEAQ. Trimming took 8 bases from V and 4 from J; bases not matched to a gene: 7. Here the CDR3 DNA reads TGTGCCAGCCGGACGACAGGGGCAGGAAACACCATATATTTT. It codes for CASRTTGAGNTIYF. Looking up the rest from reference TRBV7-8 and TRBJ1-3 gives the full variable domain: GAGVSQSPRYKVAKRGQDVALRCDPISGHVSLFWYQQALGQGPEFLTYFQNEAQLDKSGLPSDRFFAERPEGSVSTLKIQRTQQEDSAVYLCASRTTGAGNTIYFGEGSWLTVV.

This chain uses TRBV10-1 with TRBJ1-6; D possibly corresponds to TRBD1 (5 bases). The CDR3 loop spans 13 amino acids. Germline V gene sequence: CDR1 WNHNN, CDR2 SYGVQD (reference sequence). The ends were cut back, 11 bases at V and 9 bases at J, with 17 bases in the middle. This CDR3 is CASQRDSVSPLHF. DNA of the CDR3: TGCGCCTCTCAAAGAGACAGCGTTTCACCCCTCCACTTT.

This chain joins TRBV7-2 and TRBJ1-2; TRBD1 aligns across 8 bases. The CDR3 runs 16 residues. The trim removed 5 bases at V and 0 bases at J, leaving 8 bases unmatched. Germline V gene data show CDR1 as SGHTA and CDR2 as FQGNSA. In DNA, the CDR3 is TGTGCCAGCAGCCCCGGGACAGGCGGAGCTAACTATGGCTACACCTTC. Translating it yields CASSPGTGGANYGYTF.

This sequence joins TRBV6-2 or TRBV6-3 and TRBJ1-6, with TRBD1 identical over 8 bases. From germline, CDR1 is MNHEY and CDR2 SVGEGT. The CDR3 is 16 residues long. Trimming at V came to 5 bases and at J to 5 bases, leaving 8 bases not matched to a gene. The DNA of the CDR3 is TGTGCCAGCAGTCAGCCCGGACAGGGCAATAATTCACCCCTCCACTTT. This encodes CASSQPGQGNNSPLHF.